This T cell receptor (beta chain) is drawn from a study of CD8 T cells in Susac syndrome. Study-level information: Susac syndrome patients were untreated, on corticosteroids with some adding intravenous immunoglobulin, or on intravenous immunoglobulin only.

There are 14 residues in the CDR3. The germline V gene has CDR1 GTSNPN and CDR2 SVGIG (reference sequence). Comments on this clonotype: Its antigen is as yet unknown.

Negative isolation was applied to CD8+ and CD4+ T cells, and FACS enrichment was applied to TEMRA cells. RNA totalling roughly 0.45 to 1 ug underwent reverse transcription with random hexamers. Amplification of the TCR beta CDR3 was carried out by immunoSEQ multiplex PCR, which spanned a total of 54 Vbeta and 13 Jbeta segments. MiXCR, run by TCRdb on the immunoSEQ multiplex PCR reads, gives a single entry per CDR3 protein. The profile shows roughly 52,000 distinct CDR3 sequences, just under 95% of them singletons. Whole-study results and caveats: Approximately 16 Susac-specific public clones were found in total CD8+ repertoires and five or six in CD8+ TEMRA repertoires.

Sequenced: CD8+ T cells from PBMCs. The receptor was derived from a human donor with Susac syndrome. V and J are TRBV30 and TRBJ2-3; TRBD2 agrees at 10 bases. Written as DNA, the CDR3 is TGTGCTCGTGGGGGGCTAGCGGGGGTGGATACGCAGTATTTT. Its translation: CARGGLAGVDTQYF.